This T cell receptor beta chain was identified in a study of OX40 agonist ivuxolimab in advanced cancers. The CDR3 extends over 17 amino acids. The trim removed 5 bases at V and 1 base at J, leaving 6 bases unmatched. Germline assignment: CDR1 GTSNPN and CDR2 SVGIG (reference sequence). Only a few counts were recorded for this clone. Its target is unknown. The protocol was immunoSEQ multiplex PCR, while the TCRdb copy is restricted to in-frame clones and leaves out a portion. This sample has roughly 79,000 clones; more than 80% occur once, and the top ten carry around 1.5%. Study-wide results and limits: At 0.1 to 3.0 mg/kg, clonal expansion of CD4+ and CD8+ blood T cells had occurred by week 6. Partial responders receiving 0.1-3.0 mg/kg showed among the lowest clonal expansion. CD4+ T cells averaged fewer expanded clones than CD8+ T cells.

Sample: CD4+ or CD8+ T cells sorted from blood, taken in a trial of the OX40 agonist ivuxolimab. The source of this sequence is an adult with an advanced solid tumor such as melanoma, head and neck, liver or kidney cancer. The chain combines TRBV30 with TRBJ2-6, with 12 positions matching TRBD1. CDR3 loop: CAWFRDRGRSGANVLTF. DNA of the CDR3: TGTGCCTGGTTCCGGGACAGGGGGCGGTCTGGGGCCAACGTCCTGACTTTC.